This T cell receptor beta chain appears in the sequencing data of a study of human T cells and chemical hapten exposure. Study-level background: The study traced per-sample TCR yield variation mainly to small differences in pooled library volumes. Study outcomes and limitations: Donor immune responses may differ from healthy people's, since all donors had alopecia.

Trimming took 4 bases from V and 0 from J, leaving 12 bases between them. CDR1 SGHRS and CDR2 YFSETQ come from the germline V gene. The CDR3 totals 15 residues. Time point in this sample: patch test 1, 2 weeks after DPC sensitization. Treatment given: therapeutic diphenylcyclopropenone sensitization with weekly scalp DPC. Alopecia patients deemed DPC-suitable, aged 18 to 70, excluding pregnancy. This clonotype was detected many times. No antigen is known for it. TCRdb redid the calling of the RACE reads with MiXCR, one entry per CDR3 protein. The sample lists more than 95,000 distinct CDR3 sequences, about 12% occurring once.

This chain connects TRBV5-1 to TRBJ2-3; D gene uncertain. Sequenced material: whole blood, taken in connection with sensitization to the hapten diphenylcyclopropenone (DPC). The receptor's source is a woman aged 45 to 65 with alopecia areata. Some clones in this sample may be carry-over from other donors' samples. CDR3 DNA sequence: TGCGCCAGCAGCCCGGACGGTACTAGCACAGATACGCAGTATTTT. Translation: CASSPDGTSTDTQYF.